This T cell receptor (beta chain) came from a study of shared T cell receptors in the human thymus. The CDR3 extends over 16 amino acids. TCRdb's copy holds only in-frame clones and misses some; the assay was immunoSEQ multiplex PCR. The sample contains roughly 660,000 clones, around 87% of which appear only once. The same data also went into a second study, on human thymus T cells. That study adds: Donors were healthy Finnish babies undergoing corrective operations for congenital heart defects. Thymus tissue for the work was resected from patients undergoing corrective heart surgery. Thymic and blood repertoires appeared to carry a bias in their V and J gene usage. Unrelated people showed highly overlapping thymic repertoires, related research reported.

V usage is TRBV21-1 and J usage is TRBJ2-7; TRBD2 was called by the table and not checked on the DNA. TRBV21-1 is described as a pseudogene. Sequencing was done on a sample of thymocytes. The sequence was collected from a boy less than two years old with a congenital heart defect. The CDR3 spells CASSKRLAGGSYEQYF. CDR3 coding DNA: TGTGCCAGCAGCAAAAGACTAGCGGGAGGATCCTACGAGCAGTACTTC.